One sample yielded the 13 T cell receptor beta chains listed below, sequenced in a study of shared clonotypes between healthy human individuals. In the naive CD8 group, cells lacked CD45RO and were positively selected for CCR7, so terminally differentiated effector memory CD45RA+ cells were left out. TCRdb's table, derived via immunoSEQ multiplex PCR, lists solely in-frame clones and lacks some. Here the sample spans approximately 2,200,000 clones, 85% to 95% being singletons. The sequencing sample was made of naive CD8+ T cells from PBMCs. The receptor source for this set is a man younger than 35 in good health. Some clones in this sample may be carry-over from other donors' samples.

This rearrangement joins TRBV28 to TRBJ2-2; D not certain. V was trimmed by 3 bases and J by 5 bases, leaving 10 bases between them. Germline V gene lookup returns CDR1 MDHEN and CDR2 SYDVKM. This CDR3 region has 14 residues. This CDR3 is CASSFPSETGELFF. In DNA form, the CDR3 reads TGTGCCAGCAGTTTCCCCTCGGAGACCGGGGAGCTGTTTTTT.

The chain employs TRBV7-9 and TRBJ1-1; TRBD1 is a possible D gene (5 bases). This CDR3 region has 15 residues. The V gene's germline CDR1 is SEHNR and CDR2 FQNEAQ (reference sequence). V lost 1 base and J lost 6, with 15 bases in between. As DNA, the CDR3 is TGTGCCAGCAGCTTAGACCTGGGGGGTATTTCTGAAGCTTTCTTT. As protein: CASSLDLGGISEAFF.

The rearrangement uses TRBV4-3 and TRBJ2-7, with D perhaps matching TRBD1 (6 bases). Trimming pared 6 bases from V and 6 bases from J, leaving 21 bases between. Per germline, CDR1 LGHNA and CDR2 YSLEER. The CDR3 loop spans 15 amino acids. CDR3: CASSQRKQGNAEQYF. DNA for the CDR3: TGCGCCAGCAGTCAAAGAAAACAGGGCAATGCCGAGCAGTACTTC.

The CDR3 nucleotides read TGTGCCAGCAGCCCCGGGACTATCGAGGGGGAGACCCAGTACTTC. Protein: CASSPGTIEGETQYF. The genes are TRBV28 and TRBJ2-5; the match to TRBD2 covers 7 bases. Germline assignment: CDR1 MDHEN and CDR2 SYDVKM. J gave up 5 bases and V 6 bases, and 12 bases lay outside the gene matches. CDR3 length: 15 residues. Drawing the rest from reference TRBV28 and TRBJ2-5, the complete variable domain is DVKVTQSSRYLVKRTGEKVFLECVQDMDHENMFWYRQDPGLGLRLIYFSYDVKMKEKGDIPEGYSVSREKKERFSLILESASTNQTSMYLCASSPGTIEGETQYFGPGTRLLVL.

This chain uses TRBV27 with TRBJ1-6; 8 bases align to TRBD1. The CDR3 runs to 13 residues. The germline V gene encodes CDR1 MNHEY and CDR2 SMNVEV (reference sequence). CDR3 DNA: TGTGCTGGCCCGGGACAGGCGGAATCACCCCTCCACTTT. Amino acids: CAGPGQAESPLHF.

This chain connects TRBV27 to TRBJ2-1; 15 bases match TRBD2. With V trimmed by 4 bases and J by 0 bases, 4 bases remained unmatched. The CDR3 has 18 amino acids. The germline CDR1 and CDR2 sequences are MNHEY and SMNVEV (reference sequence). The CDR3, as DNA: TGTGCCAGCAGTTCCGGACTAGCGGGAGGGAGCTCCTACAATGAGCAGTTCTTC. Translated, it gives CASSSGLAGGSSYNEQFF.

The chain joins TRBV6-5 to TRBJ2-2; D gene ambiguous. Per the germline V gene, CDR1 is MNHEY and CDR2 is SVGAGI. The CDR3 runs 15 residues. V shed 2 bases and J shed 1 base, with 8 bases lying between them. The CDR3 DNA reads TGTGCCAGCAGTTACAAAGGTTGGAACACCGGGGAGCTGTTTTTT. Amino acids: CASSYKGWNTGELFF.

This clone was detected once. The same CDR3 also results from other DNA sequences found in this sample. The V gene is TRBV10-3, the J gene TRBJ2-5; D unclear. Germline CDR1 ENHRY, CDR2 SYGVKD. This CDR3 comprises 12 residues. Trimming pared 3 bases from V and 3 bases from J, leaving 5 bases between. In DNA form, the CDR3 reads TGTGCCATCAGTGACGGAGAAGAGACCCAGTACTTC. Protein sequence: CAISDGEETQYF.

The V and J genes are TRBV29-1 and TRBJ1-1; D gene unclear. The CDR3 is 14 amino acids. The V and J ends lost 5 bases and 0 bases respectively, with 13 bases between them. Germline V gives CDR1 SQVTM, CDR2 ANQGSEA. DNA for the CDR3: TGCAGCGTTCTTGAGGGTGGGTTGAACACTGAAGCTTTCTTT. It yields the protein CSVLEGGLNTEAFF.

The CDR3 DNA reads TGTGCCAGCAGCTGGTCGACTGAAGGCTACACCTTC. Residues: CASSWSTEGYTF. V usage is TRBV5-8 and J usage is TRBJ1-2; D is undetermined. V was cut by 3 bases and J by 8 bases, with 11 bases left in between. This CDR3 spans 12 amino acids. Germline-derived CDR1 and CDR2 are SGHTS and YDEGEE.

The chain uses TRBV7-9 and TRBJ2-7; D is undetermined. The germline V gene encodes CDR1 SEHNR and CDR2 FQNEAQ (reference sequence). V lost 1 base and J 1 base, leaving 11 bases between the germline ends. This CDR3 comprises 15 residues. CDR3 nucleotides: TGTGCCAGCAGCTTAGGCACCATCCTTTCCTACGAGCAGTACTTC. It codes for CASSLGTILSYEQYF.

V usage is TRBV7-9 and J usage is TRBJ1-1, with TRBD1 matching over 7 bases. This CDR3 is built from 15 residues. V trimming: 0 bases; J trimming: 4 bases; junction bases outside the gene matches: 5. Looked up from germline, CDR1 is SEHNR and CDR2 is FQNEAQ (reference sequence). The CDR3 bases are TGTGCCAGCAGCTTAGCTAACAGGGGACCCACTGAAGCTTTCTTT. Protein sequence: CASSLANRGPTEAFF. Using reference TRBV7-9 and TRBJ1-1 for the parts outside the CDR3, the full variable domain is DTGVSQNPRHKITKRGQNVTFRCDPISEHNRLYWYRQTLGQGPEFLTYFQNEAQLEKSRLLSDRFSAERPKGSFSTLEIQRTEQGDSAMYLCASSLANRGPTEAFFGQGTRLTVV.

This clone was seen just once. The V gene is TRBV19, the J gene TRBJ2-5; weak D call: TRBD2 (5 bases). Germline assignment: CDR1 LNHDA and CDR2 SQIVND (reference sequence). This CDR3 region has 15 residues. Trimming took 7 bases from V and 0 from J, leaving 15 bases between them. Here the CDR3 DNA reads TGTGCCAGTACCCGGCGGGCAGCCAACCAAGAGACCCAGTACTTC. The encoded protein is CASTRRAANQETQYF.